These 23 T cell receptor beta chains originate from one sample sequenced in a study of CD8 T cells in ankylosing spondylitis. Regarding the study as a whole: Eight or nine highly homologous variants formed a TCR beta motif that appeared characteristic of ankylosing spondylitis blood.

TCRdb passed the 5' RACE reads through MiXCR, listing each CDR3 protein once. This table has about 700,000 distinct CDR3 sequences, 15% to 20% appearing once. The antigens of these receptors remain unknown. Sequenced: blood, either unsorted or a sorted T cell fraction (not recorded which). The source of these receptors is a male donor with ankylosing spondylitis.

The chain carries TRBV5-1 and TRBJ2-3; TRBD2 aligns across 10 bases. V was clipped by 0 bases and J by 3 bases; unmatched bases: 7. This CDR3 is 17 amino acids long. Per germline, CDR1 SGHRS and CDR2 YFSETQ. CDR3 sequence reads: CASSLVSGGIRTDTQYF. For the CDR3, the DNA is TGCGCCAGCAGCTTGGTTAGCGGGGGGATCCGGACAGATACGCAGTATTTT.

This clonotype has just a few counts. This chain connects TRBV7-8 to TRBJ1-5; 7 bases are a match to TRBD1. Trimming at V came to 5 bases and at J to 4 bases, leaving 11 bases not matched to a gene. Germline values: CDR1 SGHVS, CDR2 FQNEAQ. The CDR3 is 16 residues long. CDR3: CASSPQVPQGNQPQHF. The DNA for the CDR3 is TGTGCCAGCAGCCCTCAAGTGCCACAGGGGAATCAGCCCCAGCATTTT.

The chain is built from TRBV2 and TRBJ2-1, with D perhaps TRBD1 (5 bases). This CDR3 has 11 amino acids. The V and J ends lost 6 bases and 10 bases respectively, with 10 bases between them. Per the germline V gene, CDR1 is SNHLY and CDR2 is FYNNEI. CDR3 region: CASSRQSEQFF. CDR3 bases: TGTGCCAGCAGCCGACAGTCAGAGCAGTTCTTC. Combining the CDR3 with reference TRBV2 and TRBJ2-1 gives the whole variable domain EPEVTQTPSHQVTQMGQEVILRCVPISNHLYFYWYRQILGQKVEFLVSFYNNEISEKSEIFDDQFSVERPDGSNFTLKIRSTKLEDSAMYFCASSRQSEQFFGPGTRLTVL.

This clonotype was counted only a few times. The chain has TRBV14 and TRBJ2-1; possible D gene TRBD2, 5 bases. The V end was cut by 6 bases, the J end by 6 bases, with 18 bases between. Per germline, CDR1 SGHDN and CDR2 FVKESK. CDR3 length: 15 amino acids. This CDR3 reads CASRPDGVVGNEQFF. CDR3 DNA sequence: TGTGCCAGCAGACCCGACGGGGTTGTGGGCAATGAGCAGTTCTTC.

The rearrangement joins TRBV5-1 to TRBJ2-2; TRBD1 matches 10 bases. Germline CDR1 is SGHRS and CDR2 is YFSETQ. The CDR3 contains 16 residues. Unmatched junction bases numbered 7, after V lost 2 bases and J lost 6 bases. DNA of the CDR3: TGCGCCAGCAGCTTCAGACAGGGGGCAACGGCCGGGGAGCTGTTTTTT. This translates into CASSFRQGATAGELFF.

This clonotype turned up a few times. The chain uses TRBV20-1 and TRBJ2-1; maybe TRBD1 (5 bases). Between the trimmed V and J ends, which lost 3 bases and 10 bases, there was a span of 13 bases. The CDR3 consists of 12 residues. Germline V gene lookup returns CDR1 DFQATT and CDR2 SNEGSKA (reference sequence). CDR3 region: CSASSLNREQFF. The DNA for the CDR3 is TGCAGTGCTAGCTCTTTAAACAGGGAGCAGTTCTTC.

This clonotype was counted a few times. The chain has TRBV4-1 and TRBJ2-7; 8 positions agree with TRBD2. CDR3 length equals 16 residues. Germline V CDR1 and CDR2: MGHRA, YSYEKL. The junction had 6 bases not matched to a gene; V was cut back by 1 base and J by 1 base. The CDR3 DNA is TGCGCCAGCAGCCAAGTTTGGACTAGCTCATCCTACGAGCAGTACTTC. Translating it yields CASSQVWTSSSYEQYF.

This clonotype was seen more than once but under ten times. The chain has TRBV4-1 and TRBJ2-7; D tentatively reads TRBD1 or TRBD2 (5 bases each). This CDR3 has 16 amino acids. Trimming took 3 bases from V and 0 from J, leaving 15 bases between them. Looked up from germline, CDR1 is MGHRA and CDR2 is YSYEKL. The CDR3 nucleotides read TGCGCCAGCAGCCATCCCGGGACCCGGAGCTCCTACGAGCAGTACTTC. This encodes CASSHPGTRSSYEQYF.

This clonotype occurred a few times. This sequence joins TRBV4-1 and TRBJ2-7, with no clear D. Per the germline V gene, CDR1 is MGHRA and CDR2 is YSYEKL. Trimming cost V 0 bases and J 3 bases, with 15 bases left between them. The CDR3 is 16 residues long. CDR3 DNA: TGCGCCAGCAGCCAAGATTCTGCGGCAGTTTACTACGAGCAGTACTTC. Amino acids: CASSQDSAAVYYEQYF.

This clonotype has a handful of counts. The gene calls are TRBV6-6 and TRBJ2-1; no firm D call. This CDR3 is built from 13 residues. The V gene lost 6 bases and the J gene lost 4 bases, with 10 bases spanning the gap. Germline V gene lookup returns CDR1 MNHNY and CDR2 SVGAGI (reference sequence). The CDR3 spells CASRDDLYNEQFF. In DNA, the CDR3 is TGTGCCAGCAGGGACGACTTGTACAATGAGCAGTTCTTC.

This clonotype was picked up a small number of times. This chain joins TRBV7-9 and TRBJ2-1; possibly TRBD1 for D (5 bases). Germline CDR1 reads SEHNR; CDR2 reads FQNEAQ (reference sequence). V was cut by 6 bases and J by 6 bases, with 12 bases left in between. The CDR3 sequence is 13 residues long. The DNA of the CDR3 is TGTGCCAGCAGAAAAGGGGCCTCCAATGAGCAGTTCTTC. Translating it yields CASRKGASNEQFF.

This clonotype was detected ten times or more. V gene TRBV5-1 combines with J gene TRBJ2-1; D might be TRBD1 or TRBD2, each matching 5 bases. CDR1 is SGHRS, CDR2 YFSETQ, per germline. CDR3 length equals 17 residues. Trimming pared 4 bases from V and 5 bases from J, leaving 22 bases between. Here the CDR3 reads CASSPPWGDGANNEQFF. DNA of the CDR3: TGCGCCAGCAGCCCACCTTGGGGAGACGGGGCCAACAATGAGCAGTTCTTC.

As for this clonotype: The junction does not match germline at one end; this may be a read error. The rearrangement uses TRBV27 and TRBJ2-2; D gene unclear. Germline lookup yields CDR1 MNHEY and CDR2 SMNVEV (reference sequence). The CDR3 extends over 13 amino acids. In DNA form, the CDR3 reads TGTGCCAGCAGTTTCCCCGACACCAGGGAGCTGTTTTTT. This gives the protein CASSFPDTRELFF.

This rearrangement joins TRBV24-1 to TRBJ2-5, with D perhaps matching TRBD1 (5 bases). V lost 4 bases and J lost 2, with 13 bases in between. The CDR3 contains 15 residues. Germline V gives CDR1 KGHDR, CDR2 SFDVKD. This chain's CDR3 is CATSDYKTEQETQYF. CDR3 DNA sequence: TGTGCCACCAGTGACTATAAGACAGAGCAAGAGACCCAGTACTTC.

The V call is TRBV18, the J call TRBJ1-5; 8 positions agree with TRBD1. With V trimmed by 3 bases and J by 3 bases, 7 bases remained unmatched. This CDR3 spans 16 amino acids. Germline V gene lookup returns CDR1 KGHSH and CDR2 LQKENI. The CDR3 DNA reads TGTGCCAGCTCACCTTCGACAGGGGTGGACAATCAGCCCCAGCATTTT. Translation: CASSPSTGVDNQPQHF.

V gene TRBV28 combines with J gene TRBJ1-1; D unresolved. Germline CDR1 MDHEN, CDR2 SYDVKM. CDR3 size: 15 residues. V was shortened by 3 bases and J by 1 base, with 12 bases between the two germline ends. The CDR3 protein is CASSFARSWNTEAFF. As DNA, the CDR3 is TGTGCCAGCAGTTTTGCCCGGAGTTGGAACACTGAAGCTTTCTTT.

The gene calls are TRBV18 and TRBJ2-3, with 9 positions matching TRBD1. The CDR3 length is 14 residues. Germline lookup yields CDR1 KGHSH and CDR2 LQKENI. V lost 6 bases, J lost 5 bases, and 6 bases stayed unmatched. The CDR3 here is CASSWTGVVDTQYF. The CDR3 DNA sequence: TGTGCCAGCTCCTGGACAGGGGTGGTAGATACGCAGTATTTT.

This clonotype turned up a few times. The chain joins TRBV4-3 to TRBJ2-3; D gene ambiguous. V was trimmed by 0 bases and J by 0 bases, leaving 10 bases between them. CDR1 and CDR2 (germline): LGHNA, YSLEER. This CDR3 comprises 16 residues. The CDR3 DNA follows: TGCGCCAGCAGCCAAGACCGCTGGCGTAGCACAGATACGCAGTATTTT. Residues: CASSQDRWRSTDTQYF.

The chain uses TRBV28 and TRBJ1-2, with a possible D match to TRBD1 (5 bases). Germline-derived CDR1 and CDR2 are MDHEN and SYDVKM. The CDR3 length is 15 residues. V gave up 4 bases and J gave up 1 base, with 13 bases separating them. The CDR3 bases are TGTGCCAGCAGTTCAACCCGGGACGGTAACTATGGCTACACCTTC. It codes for CASSSTRDGNYGYTF.

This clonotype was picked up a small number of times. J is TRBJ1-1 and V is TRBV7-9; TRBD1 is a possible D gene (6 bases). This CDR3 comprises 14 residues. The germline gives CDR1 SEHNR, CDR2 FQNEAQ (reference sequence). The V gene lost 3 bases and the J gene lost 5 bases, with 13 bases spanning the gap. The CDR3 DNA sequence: TGTGCCAGCAGCTTTGCCAAGGGGGGAACTGAAGCTTTCTTT. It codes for CASSFAKGGTEAFF.

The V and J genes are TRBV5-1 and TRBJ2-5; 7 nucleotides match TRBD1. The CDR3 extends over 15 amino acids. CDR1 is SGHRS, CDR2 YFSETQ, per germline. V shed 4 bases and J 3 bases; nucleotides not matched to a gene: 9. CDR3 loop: CASSTTRDSKETQYF. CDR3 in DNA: TGCGCCAGCAGCACCACCCGGGACAGCAAAGAGACCCAGTACTTC.

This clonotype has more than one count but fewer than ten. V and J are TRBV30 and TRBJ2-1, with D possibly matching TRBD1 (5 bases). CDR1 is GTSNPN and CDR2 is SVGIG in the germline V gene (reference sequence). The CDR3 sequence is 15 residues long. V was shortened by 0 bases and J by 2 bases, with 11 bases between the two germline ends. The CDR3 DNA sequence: TGTGCCTGGAGTGTACTTGCAGGGACCTACAATGAGCAGTTCTTC. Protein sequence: CAWSVLAGTYNEQFF.

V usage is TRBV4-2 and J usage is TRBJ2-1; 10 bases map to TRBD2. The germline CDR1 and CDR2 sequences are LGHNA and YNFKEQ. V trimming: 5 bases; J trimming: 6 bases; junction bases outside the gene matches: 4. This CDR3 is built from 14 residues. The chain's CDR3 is CASSKSGGANEQFF. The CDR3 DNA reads TGTGCCAGCAGCAAAAGCGGGGGGGCCAATGAGCAGTTCTTC.